This TCR beta chain was retrieved from a study of T cell repertoires in cytomegalovirus infection. Study background: The authors used CMV epitopes that were HLA-C-restricted (recently identified) and HLA-B-restricted (well studied). The public TCR beta signatures pointed to both CMV infection and matching HLA type.

This clonotype was found a few times. No antigen is known for it. TCRdb reanalysed the reads using MiXCR and keeps one entry per CDR3 protein. The sample yields about 24,000 distinct CDR3 sequences, approximately 22% seen once. Trimming cost V 6 bases and J 4 bases; bases outside gene matches: 18. This CDR3 is built from 18 residues. The germline V gene encodes CDR1 MNHEY and CDR2 SVGAGI. The chain carries TRBV6-5 and TRBJ1-1, with 9 positions matching TRBD1. The input for sequencing was CD8+ T cells from cultured PBMCs, taken from culture after CMV antigen stimulation. The receptor was derived from a human donor in good health (CMV status not recorded). Some clones in this sample may be carry-over from other donors' samples. CDR3 sequence (DNA): TGTGCCAGCAGCCAACCAGCAGGGACAGGGTCGTACACCACTGAAGCTTTCTTT. This sequence encodes CASSQPAGTGSYTTEAFF.